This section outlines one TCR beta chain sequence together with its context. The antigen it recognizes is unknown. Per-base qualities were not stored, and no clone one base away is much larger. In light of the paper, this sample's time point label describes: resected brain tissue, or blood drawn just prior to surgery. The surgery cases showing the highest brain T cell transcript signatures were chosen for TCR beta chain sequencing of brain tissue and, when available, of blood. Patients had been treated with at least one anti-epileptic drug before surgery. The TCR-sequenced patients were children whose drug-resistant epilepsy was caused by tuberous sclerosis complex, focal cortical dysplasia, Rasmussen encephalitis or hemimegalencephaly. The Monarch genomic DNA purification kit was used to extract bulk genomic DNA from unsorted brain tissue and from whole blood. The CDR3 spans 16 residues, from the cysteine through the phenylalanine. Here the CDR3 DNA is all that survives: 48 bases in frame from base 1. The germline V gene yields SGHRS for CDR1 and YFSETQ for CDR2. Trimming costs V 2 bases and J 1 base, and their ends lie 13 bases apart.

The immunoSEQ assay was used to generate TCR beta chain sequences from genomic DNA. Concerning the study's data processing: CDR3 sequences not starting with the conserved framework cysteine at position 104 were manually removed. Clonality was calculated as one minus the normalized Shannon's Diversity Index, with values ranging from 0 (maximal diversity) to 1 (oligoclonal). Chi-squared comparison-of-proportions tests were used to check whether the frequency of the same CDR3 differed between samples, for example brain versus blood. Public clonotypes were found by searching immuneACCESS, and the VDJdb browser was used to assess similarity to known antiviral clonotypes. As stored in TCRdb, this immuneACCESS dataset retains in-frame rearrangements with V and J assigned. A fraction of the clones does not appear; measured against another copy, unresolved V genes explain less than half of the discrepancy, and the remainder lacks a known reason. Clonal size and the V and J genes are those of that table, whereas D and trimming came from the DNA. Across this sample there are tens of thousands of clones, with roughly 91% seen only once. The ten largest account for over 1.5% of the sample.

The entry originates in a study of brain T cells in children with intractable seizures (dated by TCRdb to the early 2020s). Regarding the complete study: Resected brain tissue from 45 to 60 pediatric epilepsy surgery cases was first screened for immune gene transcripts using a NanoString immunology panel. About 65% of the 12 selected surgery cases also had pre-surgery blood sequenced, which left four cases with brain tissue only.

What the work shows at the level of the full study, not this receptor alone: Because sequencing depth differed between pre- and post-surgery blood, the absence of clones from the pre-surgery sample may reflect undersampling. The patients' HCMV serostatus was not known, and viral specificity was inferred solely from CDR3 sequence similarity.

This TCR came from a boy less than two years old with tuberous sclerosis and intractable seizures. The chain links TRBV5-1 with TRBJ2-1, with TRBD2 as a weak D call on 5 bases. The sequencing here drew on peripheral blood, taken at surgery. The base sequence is TGCGCCAGCAGCTTTGTTCCTAGCCAATCCTACAATGAGCAGTTCTTC. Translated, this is CASSFVPSQSYNEQFF.